This TCR beta chain derives from a study of a mutant IDH1 vaccine in newly diagnosed glioma. Study details: Eight vaccinations went to patients in weeks 1, 3, 5, 7, 11, 15, 19, 23. The earlier regimen, radiotherapy, temozolomide, or both, was most often both.

Assay used: immunoSEQ multiplex PCR; TCRdb lists only in-frame clones, some missing. Of tens of thousands of clones in the sample, 60% to 80% were seen once. Points on this clone: Its antigen is still unknown.

Sample time point: week 11, during vaccination. What each vaccine dose contained was 300 ug of mutant IDH1 20-mer peptide, accompanied by topical imiquimod. This CDR3 contains 15 residues. V shed 4 bases and J 8 bases; nucleotides not matched to a gene: 10. Germline V gives CDR1 SGHTA, CDR2 FQGNSA. This specimen consisted of PBMCs, obtained from a glioma patient whose treatment included an IDH1 peptide vaccine. This receptor was taken from a woman aged 18 to 35 with glioma. This rearrangement joins TRBV7-2 to TRBJ1-4; TRBD1 matches 7 bases. The CDR3 DNA reads TGTGCCAGCAGCTCCCAACAGGGGTCATGGGAAAAACTGTTTTTT. This translates into CASSSQQGSWEKLFF.